What follows is one TCR beta chain and its context. The sample comes from a study of blood T cell repertoires in COVID-19. At the level of the study: The United States, Italy and Spain provided the acute and convalescent COVID-19 samples. From T cells, B-cell-depleted T cells, or PBMCs came the material, which was cDNA or gDNA.

Generated by immunoSEQ multiplex PCR, the TCRdb table keeps only in-frame clones and is missing some. The sample lists about 200,000 clones, 86% seen once, with 0.65% to 0.95% in the top ten. The J segment lost 5 bases and the V segment lost 0 bases, leaving 5 bases of the junction unmatched. This CDR3 region has 16 residues. Germline CDR1 and CDR2: SGHRS and YFSETQ. This TCR was sampled from a woman aged 70-85 years with acute or convalescent COVID-19. The sample comprised peripheral blood. The rearrangement uses TRBV5-1 and TRBJ1-5; TRBD1 aligns across 10 bases. CDR3 in amino acids: CASSLGDRGADQPQHF. The CDR3 DNA reads TGCGCCAGCAGCTTGGGGGACAGGGGTGCGGATCAGCCCCAGCATTTT.